This TCR beta chain was captured in a study of shared T cell receptors in the human thymus. V was clipped by 3 bases and J by 0 bases; unmatched bases: 8. The CDR3 is 17 residues long. Germline V gene lookup returns CDR1 KGHSH and CDR2 LQKENI. Assay: immunoSEQ multiplex PCR; the TCRdb copy retains only in-frame clones and omits some. This sample has 720,000 or so clones; roughly 88% occur once, and the top ten carry roughly 0.01%. In addition, the sample was reused for a study of human thymus T cells. That paper states: Congenital heart defects were the reason for the corrective surgery that the donors, healthy Finnish infants, were having. Surgeons resected thymus tissue during corrective heart surgery. Thymic and blood repertoires appeared to display a bias in their usage of V and J genes. Thymic TCR repertoires of unrelated people reportedly overlapped highly.

This sequence joins TRBV18 and TRBJ1-5, with 7 bases identical to TRBD1. The source material was thymocytes. The clonotype was recovered from a girl in the first two years of life with a congenital heart defect. The CDR3 is CASSPRNRGNSNQPQHF. The DNA for the CDR3 is TGTGCCAGCTCACCCCGGAACAGGGGAAATAGCAATCAGCCCCAGCATTTT. Based on the CDR3 plus reference TRBV18 and TRBJ1-5, the full variable domain is NAGVMQNPRHLVRRRGQEARLRCSPMKGHSHVYWYRQLPEEGLKFMVYLQKENIIDESGMPKERFSAEFPKEGPSILRIQQVVRGDSAAYFCASSPRNRGNSNQPQHFGDGTRLSIL.